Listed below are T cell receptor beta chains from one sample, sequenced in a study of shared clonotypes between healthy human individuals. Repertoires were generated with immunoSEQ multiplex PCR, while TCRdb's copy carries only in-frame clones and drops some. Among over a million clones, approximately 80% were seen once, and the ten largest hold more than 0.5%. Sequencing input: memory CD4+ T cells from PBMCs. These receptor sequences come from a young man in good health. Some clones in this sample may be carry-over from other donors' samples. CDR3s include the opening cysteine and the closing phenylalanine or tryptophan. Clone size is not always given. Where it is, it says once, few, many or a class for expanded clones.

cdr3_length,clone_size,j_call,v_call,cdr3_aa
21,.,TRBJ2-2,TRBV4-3,CASSQLLGLAGGNRNTGELFF
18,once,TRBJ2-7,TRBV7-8,CASSRRFVAGRMGYEQYF
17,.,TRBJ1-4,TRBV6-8,CASRLRDVAATNEKLFF
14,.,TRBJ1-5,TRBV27,CARIERGGGQPQHF
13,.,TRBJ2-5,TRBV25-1,CASSEAWGGTQYF
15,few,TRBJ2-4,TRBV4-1,CASSQPQLAKNIQYF
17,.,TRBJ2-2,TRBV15,CATSRGFRGANTGELFF
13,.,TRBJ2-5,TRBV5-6,CASSSWTDETQYF
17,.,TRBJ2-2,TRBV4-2,CASSQESTGANTGELFF
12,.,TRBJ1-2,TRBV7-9,CAWEAGNYGYTF
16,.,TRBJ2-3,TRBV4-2,CASSQDPRGGTDTQYF
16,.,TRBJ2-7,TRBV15,CATSSRRDRGSYEQYF
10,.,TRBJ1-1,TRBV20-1,CSASTGFAFF
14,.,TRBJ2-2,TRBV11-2,CASNFKRDTGELFF